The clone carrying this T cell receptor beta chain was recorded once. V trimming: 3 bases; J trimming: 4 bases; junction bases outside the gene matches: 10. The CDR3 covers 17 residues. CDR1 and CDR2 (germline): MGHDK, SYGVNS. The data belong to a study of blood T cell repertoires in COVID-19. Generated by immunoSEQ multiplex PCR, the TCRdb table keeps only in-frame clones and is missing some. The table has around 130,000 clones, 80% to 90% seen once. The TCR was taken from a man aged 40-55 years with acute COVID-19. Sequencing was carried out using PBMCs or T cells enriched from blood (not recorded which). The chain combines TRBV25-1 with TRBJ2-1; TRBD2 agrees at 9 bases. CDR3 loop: CASSEAARGGVYNEQFF. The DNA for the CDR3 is TGTGCCAGCAGTGAGGCGGCACGCGGGGGGGTTTACAATGAGCAGTTCTTC.